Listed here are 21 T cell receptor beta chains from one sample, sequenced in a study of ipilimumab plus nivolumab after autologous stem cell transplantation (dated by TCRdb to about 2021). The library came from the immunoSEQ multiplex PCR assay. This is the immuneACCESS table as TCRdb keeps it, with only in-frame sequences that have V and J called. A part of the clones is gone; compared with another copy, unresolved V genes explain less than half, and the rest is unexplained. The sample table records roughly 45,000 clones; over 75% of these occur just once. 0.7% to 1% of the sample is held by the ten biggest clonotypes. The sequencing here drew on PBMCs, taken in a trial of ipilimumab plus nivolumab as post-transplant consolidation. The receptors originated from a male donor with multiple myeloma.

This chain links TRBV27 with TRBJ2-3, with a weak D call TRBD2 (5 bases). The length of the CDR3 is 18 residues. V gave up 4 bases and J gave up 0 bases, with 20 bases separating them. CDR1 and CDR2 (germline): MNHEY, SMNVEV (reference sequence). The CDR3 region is CASSSLLRGRYSTDTQYF. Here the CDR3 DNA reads TGTGCCAGCAGTTCTTTACTCCGCGGGCGGTATAGCACAGATACGCAGTATTTT.

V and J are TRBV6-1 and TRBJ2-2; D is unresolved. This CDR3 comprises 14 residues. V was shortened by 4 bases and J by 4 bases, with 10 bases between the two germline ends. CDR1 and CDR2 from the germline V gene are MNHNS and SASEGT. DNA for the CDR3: TGTGCCAGCAGTGGGACGTACTCCACCGGGGAGCTGTTTTTT. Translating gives CASSGTYSTGELFF.

The CDR3 region has the DNA TGTGCCAGCAGGGGGGAGGGTGAAGACAATCAGCCCCAGCATTTT. As protein: CASRGEGEDNQPQHF. The J gene is TRBJ1-5, the V gene TRBV28; TRBD1 might be the D (5 bases). The V gene's germline CDR1 is MDHEN and CDR2 SYDVKM. V lost 6 bases, J lost 3 bases, and 15 bases lay in between. CDR3 length equals 15 residues.

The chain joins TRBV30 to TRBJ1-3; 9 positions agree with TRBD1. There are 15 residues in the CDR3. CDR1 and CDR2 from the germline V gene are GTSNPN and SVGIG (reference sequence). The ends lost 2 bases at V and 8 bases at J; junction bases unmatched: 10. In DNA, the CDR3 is TGTGCCTGGAGTCAACCGGGACAGGGAGAAGACACCATATATTTT. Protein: CAWSQPGQGEDTIYF.

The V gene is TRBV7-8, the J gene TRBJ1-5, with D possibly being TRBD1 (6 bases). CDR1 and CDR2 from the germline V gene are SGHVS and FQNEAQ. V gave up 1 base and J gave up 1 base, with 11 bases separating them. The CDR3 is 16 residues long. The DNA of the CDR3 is TGTGCCAGCAGCTTAGGGGGGCGCATGAGCAATCAGCCCCAGCATTTT. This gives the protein CASSLGGRMSNQPQHF.

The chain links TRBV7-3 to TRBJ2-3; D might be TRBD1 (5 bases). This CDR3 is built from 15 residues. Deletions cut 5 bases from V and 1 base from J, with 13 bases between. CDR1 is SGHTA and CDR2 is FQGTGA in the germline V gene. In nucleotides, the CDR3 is TGTGCCAGCAGCCCTAGGGGATCTGGCACAGATACGCAGTATTTT. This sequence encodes CASSPRGSGTDTQYF.

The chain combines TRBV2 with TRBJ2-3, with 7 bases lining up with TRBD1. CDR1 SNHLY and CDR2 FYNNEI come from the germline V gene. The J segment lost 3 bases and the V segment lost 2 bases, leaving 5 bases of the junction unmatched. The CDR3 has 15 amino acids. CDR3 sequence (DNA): TGTGCCAGCAGTGAAAGACAGGGTAGTACAGATACGCAGTATTTT. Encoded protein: CASSERQGSTDTQYF.

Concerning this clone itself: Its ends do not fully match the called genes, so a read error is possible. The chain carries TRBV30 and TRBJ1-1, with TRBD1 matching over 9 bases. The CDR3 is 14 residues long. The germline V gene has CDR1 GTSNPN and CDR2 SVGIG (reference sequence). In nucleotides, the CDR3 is TGTGCCTGGAGTAAGGGGACAGGGAACGCTGAAGCTTTCTTT. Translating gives CAWSKGTGNAEAFF.

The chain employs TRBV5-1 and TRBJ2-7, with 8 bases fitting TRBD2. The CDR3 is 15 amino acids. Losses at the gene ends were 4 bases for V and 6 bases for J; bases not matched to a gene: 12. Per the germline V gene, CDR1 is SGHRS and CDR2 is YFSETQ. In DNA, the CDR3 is TGCGCCAGCAGCAAATCAGCGGGAGAACCCGGCGAGCAGTACTTC. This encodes CASSKSAGEPGEQYF.

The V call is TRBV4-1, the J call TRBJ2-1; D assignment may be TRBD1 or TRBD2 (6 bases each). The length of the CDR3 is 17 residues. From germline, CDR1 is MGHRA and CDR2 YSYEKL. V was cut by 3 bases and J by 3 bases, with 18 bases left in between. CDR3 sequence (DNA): TGCGCCAGCAGCCAGGAACCTAGGGGGGCGGGCTACAATGAGCAGTTCTTC. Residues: CASSQEPRGAGYNEQFF.

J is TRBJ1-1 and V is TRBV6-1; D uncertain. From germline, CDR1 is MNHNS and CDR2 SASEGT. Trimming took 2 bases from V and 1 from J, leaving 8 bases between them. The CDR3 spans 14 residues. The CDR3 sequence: CASSEPTENTEAFF. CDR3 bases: TGTGCCAGCAGTGAACCGACCGAGAACACTGAAGCTTTCTTT.

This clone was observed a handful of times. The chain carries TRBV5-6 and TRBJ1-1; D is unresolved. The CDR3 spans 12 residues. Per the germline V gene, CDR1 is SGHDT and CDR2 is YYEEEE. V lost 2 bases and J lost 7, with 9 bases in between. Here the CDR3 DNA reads TGTGCCAGCAGCTTTGCTAATGGTGAAGCTTTCTTT. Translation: CASSFANGEAFF.

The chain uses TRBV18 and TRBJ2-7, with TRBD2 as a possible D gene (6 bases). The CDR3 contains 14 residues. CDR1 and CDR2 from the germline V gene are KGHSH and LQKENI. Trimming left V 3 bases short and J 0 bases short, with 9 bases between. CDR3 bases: TGTGCCAGCTCACCGGGACTCGTCTCCTACGAGCAGTACTTC. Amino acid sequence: CASSPGLVSYEQYF.

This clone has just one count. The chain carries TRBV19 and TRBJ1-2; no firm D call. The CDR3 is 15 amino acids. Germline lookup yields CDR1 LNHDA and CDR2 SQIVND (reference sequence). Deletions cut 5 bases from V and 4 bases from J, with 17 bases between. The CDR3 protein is CASSPTPRHFYGYTF. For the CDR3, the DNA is TGTGCCAGTAGTCCGACCCCTCGGCACTTCTATGGCTACACCTTC.

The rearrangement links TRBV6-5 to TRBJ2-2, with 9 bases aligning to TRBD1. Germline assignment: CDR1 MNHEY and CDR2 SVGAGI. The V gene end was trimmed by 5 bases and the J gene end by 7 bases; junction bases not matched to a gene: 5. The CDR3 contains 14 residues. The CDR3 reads CASSGQGLGGELFF. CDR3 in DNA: TGTGCCAGCAGTGGACAGGGGCTAGGCGGGGAGCTGTTTTTT.

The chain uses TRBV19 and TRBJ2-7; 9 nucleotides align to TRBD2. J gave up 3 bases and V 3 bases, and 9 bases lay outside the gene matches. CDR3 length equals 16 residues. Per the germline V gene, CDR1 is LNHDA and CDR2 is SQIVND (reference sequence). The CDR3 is CASSILDSGGHYEQYF. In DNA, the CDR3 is TGTGCCAGTAGTATCCTTGATAGCGGGGGTCACTACGAGCAGTACTTC. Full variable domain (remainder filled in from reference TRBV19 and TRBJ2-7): DGGITQSPKYLFRKEGQNVTLSCEQNLNHDAMYWYRQDPGQGLRLIYYSQIVNDFQKGDIAEGYSVSREKKESFPLTVTSAQKNPTAFYLCASSILDSGGHYEQYFGPGTRLTVT.

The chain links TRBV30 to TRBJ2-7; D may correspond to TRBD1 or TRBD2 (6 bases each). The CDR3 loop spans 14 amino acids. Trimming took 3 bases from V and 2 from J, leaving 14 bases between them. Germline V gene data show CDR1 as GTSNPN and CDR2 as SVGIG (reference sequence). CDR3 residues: CAWSPGAVTYEQYF. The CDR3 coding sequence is TGTGCCTGGAGCCCGGGGGCGGTCACCTACGAGCAGTACTTC.

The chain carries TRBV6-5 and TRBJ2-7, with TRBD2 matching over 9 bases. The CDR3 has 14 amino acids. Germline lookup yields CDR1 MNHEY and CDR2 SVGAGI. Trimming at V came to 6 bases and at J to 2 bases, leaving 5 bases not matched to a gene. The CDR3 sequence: CASRAGGVPYEQYF. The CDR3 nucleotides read TGTGCCAGCAGGGCGGGGGGGGTCCCCTACGAGCAGTACTTC.

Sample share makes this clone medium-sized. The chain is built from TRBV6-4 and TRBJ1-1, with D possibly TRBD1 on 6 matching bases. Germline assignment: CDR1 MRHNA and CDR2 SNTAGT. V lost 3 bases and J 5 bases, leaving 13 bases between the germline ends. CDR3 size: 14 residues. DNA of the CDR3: TGTGCCAGCAGTGAATCAGGGGAGAGGACTGAAGCTTTCTTT. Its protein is CASSESGERTEAFF.

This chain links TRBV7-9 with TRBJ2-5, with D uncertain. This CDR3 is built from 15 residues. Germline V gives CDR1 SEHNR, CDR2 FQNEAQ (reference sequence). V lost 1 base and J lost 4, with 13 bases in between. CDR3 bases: TGTGCCAGCAGCTTAGGCACTAACAGAGGAGAGACCCAGTACTTC. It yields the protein CASSLGTNRGETQYF.

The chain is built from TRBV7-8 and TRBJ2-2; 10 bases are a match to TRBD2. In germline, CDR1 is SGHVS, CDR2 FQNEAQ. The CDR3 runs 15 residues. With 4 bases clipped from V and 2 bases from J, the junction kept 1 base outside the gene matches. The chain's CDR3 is CASSSSGGNTGELFF. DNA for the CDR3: TGTGCCAGCAGCTCTAGCGGGGGAAACACCGGGGAGCTGTTTTTT. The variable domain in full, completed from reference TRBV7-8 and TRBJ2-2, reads GAGVSQSPRYKVAKRGQDVALRCDPISGHVSLFWYQQALGQGPEFLTYFQNEAQLDKSGLPSDRFFAERPEGSVSTLKIQRTQQEDSAVYLCASSSSGGNTGELFFGEGSRLTVL.